The 18 T cell receptor beta chains below were found in one sample sequenced in a study of cytomegalovirus exposure and HLA in healthy donors. In the PCR, 60 Vbeta and 13 Jbeta primers were used. Only in-frame clones appear in the TCRdb table, and some are missing; sequencing was by immunoSEQ multiplex PCR. The sample yields approximately 220,000 clones, around 80% seen once. The sample comprised PBMCs. These receptors all come from a man between 18 and 35 years old in good health and CMV-seronegative.

This clone showed up just a few times. V gene TRBV18 combines with J gene TRBJ2-7; the match to TRBD2 covers 10 bases. The length of the CDR3 is 17 residues. Germline CDR1 KGHSH, CDR2 LQKENI. Trimming took 3 bases from V and 0 from J; bases not matched to a gene: 8. The CDR3 DNA reads as TGTGCCAGCTCACCTAAGCCGCTAGCGGGGGACTCCTACGAGCAGTACTTC. It translates to CASSPKPLAGDSYEQYF.

The chain couples TRBV30 to TRBJ2-3, with 11 bases identical to TRBD2. The CDR3 sequence is 13 residues long. Germline-derived CDR1 and CDR2 are GTSNPN and SVGIG (reference sequence). V was clipped by 8 bases and J by 0 bases; unmatched bases: 1. CDR3 protein: CARTSGSTDTQYF. The CDR3 DNA follows: TGTGCCCGGACTAGCGGGAGCACAGATACGCAGTATTTT. Looking up the rest from reference TRBV30 and TRBJ2-3 gives the full variable domain: SQTIHQWPATLVQPVGSPLSLECTVEGTSNPNLYWYRQAAGRGLQLLFYSVGIGQISSEVPQNLSASRPQDRQFILSSKKLLLSDSGFYLCARTSGSTDTQYFGPGTRLTVL.

The genes are TRBV5-5 and TRBJ2-1, with TRBD2 identical over 8 bases. The germline V gene has CDR1 SGHKS and CDR2 YYEKEE (reference sequence). V lost 0 bases and J lost 4; bases outside the gene matches: 3. There are 15 residues in the CDR3. CDR3 in amino acids: CASSLAASGYNEQFF. The CDR3 DNA reads as TGTGCCAGCAGCTTGGCGGCTAGCGGGTACAATGAGCAGTTCTTC.

The chain combines TRBV2 with TRBJ1-3, with D unresolved. The CDR3 totals 12 residues. Trimming cost V 8 bases and J 7 bases, with 12 bases left between them. Germline CDR1 SNHLY, CDR2 FYNNEI. CDR3 DNA sequence: TGTGCCAGCGGCGGGATTCGGAACACCATATATTTT. It encodes CASGGIRNTIYF.

As regards this clone: A read error may account for a junction end that differs from germline. V usage is TRBV18 and J usage is TRBJ2-5; a weak D match, TRBD2 (5 bases). Looked up from germline, CDR1 is KGHSH and CDR2 is LQKENI. The CDR3 loop spans 13 amino acids. The CDR3 loop is CASLPPPGETQYF. The CDR3 nucleotides read TGTGCCAGCTTACCACCGCCGGGGGAGACCCAGTACTTC.

The chain links TRBV6-5 to TRBJ2-7, with 9 bases aligning to TRBD1. Germline V lookup: CDR1 MNHEY, CDR2 SVGAGI. J was trimmed by 0 bases and V by 1 base; bases with no gene match: 1. The CDR3 is made up of 15 amino acids. Here the CDR3 DNA reads TGTGCCAGCAGTTACTTGGACAGGGGCTCCTACGAGCAGTACTTC. Translation: CASSYLDRGSYEQYF.

This clone was counted once. The CDR3 sequence: CASRSPGSSGNTIYF. CDR3 bases: TGTGCCAGCAGGTCCCCGGGGAGCTCTGGAAACACCATATATTTT. The rearrangement uses TRBV6-1 and TRBJ1-3; no firm D call. The V end was cut by 6 bases, the J end by 0 bases, with 12 bases between. The germline V gene has CDR1 MNHNS and CDR2 SASEGT. CDR3 size: 15 residues.

V and J are TRBV5-6 and TRBJ2-7; TRBD1 might be the D (5 bases). V shed 0 bases and J shed 7 bases, with 11 bases lying between them. Per germline, CDR1 SGHDT and CDR2 YYEEEE. This CDR3 is 13 amino acids long. The CDR3 spells CASSLVGLWEQYF. The DNA for the CDR3 is TGTGCCAGCAGCTTGGTGGGGCTTTGGGAGCAGTACTTC.

This chain links TRBV27 with TRBJ2-3; weak D call: TRBD2 (6 bases). The V end was cut by 6 bases, the J end by 2 bases, with 15 bases between. The length of the CDR3 is 15 residues. CDR1 and CDR2 from the germline V gene are MNHEY and SMNVEV (reference sequence). The CDR3 nucleotides read TGTGCCAGCAGCGGCTGGGGGGTTAACACAGATACGCAGTATTTT. This encodes CASSGWGVNTDTQYF.

This sequence joins TRBV4-2 and TRBJ2-7; 8 bases are a match to TRBD1. The CDR3 runs 15 residues. Germline loops: CDR1 LGHNA, CDR2 YNFKEQ. Trimming took 5 bases from V and 2 from J; bases not matched to a gene: 8. CDR3 sequence reads: CASSATGVGAYEQYF. The CDR3 nucleotides are TGTGCCAGCAGCGCGACAGGGGTTGGTGCCTACGAGCAGTACTTC.

This clone has a handful of counts. Different DNA sequences within this sample yield the same CDR3. The genes are TRBV5-1 and TRBJ1-1, with 7 bases matching TRBD1. CDR3 length: 14 amino acids. Trimming removed 0 bases from V and 5 bases from J; junction bases left unmatched: 4. CDR1 and CDR2 (germline): SGHRS, YFSETQ. CDR3 protein: CASSLAPGGTEAFF. CDR3 coding DNA: TGCGCCAGCAGCTTGGCCCCAGGGGGGACTGAAGCTTTCTTT. Full variable domain (rest looked up from reference TRBV5-1 and TRBJ1-1): KAGVTQTPRYLIKTRGQQVTLSCSPISGHRSVSWYQQTPGQGLQFLFEYFSETQRNKGNFPGRFSGRQFSNSRSEMNVSTLELGDSALYLCASSLAPGGTEAFFGQGTRLTVV.

V usage is TRBV5-1 and J usage is TRBJ2-7; a weak D match, TRBD1 (6 bases). The germline CDR1 and CDR2 sequences are SGHRS and YFSETQ. The CDR3 is made up of 16 amino acids. Trimming took off 1 base at V and 3 bases at J, with 17 bases between the two ends. As DNA, the CDR3 is TGCGCCAGCAGCTTGCAGGAACAGGGTTTGGGCTACGAGCAGTACTTC. This codes for CASSLQEQGLGYEQYF. Full variable domain (missing parts from reference TRBV5-1 and TRBJ2-7): KAGVTQTPRYLIKTRGQQVTLSCSPISGHRSVSWYQQTPGQGLQFLFEYFSETQRNKGNFPGRFSGRQFSNSRSEMNVSTLELGDSALYLCASSLQEQGLGYEQYFGPGTRLTVT.

This rearrangement joins TRBV29-1 to TRBJ2-7; TRBD1 matches at 7 bases. CDR3 length: 18 amino acids. The ends lost 4 bases at V and 2 bases at J; junction bases unmatched: 20. Germline V CDR1 and CDR2: SQVTM, ANQGSEA. CDR3 in DNA: TGCAGCGTTGGTCCCGACCTCCTCATACGGGACAGCACCTACGAGCAGTACTTC. It translates to CSVGPDLLIRDSTYEQYF.

This clone was observed a handful of times. The rearrangement joins TRBV6-1 to TRBJ1-1; 7 bases are a match to TRBD1. After removal of 5 bases from V and 5 bases from J, the junction contained 8 bases not matched to a gene. The V gene's germline CDR1 is MNHNS and CDR2 SASEGT. The CDR3 runs 14 residues. The CDR3: CASSSRQGRTEAFF. The CDR3 coding sequence is TGTGCCAGCAGTTCCCGACAGGGTCGGACTGAAGCTTTCTTT.

The chain combines TRBV18 with TRBJ1-5; 9 bases match TRBD1. This CDR3 has 16 residues. Per germline, CDR1 KGHSH and CDR2 LQKENI. V lost 2 bases, J lost 0 bases, and 2 bases stayed unmatched. The CDR3 DNA reads TGTGCCAGCTCACCATGGACAGGGGATAGCAATCAGCCCCAGCATTTT. Its protein is CASSPWTGDSNQPQHF.

This chain connects TRBV15 to TRBJ2-7, with 7 bases fitting TRBD1. Germline CDR1 LNHNV, CDR2 YYDKDF (reference sequence). The CDR3 consists of 15 residues. V lost 1 base to trimming and J lost 7 bases; unmatched junction nucleotides: 10. CDR3 sequence (DNA): TGTGCCACCAGCAGAGCACAGGGGCGAATAGAGGAGCAGTACTTC. Protein product: CATSRAQGRIEEQYF.

V gene TRBV2 combines with J gene TRBJ2-7, with D possibly matching TRBD2 (6 bases). The germline CDR1 and CDR2 sequences are SNHLY and FYNNEI. V gave up 6 bases and J gave up 6 bases, with 15 bases separating them. The CDR3 loop spans 13 amino acids. CDR3 in amino acids: CASSSVLASEQYF. The CDR3 DNA sequence: TGTGCCAGCAGCAGCGTACTAGCCTCCGAGCAGTACTTC.

This clone appeared a few times. The chain has TRBV25-1 and TRBJ2-1; 7 bases match TRBD1. With 8 bases clipped from V and 5 bases from J, the junction kept 6 bases outside the gene matches. Germline CDR1 reads MGHDK; CDR2 reads SYGVNS. The CDR3 has 13 amino acids. Here the CDR3 reads CASVDDRDNEQFF. DNA for the CDR3: TGTGCCAGCGTTGATGACAGGGACAATGAGCAGTTCTTC.